The following is a T cell receptor beta chain sequence with its context. With V trimmed by 4 bases and J by 4 bases, 7 bases remained unmatched. Germline values: CDR1 SGHDT, CDR2 YYEEEE. The CDR3 contains 14 residues. The source of the sample is a study of blood T cell repertoires in COVID-19. Clones were read by immunoSEQ multiplex PCR, and TCRdb kept only the in-frame ones, dropping some. The sample carries 150,000 to 200,000 clones, about 80% recorded once. The specimen was peripheral blood. The clonotype originates from an elderly woman with acute or convalescent COVID-19. The J gene is TRBJ1-2, the V gene TRBV5-6; TRBD1 matches at 7 bases. CDR3 coding DNA: TGTGCCAGCAGCCCGGGACAGACAGTCTATGGCTACACCTTC. Residues: CASSPGQTVYGYTF.